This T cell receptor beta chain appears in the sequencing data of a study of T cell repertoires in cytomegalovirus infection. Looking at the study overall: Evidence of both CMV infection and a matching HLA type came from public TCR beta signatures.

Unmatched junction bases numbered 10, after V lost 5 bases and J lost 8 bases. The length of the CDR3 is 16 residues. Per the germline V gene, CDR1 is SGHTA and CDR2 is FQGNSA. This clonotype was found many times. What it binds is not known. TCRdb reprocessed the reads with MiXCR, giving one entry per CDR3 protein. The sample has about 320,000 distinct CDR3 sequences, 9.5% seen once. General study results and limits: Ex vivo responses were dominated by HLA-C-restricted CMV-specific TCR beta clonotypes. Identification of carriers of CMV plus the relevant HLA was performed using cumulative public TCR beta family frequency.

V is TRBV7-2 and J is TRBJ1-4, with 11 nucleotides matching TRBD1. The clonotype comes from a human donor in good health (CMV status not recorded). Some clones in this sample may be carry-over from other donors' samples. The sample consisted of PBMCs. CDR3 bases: TGTGCCAGCAGCCTGGGACAGGGGGTTCTGGGGGAAAAACTGTTTTTT. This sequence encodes CASSLGQGVLGEKLFF.